The following is a T cell receptor beta chain sequence with its context. Antigen unknown. TCRdb re-analysed the 5' RACE reads in MiXCR, keeping a single row per CDR3 protein. The sample contains some 290,000 distinct CDR3 sequences, around 15% of which appear only once. The sample originates from a study of T-cell memory formation after mild COVID-19. Study-level findings and limits: There was a balanced CD4/CD8 profile in clones contracting day 15 to 85, and later expanders leaned CD4+. CD4+ clones that contracted lay mainly in CM and EM; CD8+ ones lay in EMRA. Cross-reactive memory apparently joined, as some responding clones appeared in pre-infection memory.

The TCR was taken from a man between 18 and 35 years old who had mild COVID-19 (a few samples of this study predate the infection). Cell type and time point are not known. The sequencing input was PBMCs or a T cell subset sorted from them (not recorded which).

For the CDR3, the DNA is TGTGCCAGCAGTTACTCGACCGTAGACCAGTACTTC. The encoded protein is CASSYSTVDQYF. The chain couples TRBV6-2 or TRBV6-3 to TRBJ2-7; D is unresolved. CDR3 length: 12 residues. V was clipped by 0 bases and J by 10 bases, with 10 bases between them. Germline loops: CDR1 MNHEY, CDR2 SVGEGT.